This TCR beta chain appears in the sequencing data of a study of cytomegalovirus exposure and HLA in healthy donors. Study-wide findings and caveats: Across donors, sequencing depth was assumed by presence/absence analyses to be roughly uniform.

These donors counted as nominally healthy when sampled, but unrecorded immune exposures were likely. Remarks on this clone: As yet, its antigen is unknown.

Use of 60 Vbeta and 13 Jbeta primers characterized the PCR. Method: immunoSEQ multiplex PCR; TCRdb's copy keeps in-frame clones and lacks some. The table lists some 110,000 clones, 83% of them singletons. This CDR3 has 13 amino acids. CDR1 is SGHRS and CDR2 is YFSETQ in the germline V gene. V was clipped by 5 bases and J by 2 bases, with 11 bases between them. The chain combines TRBV5-1 with TRBJ2-7; perhaps TRBD2 as D (6 bases). Sequencing was performed on PBMCs. This TCR came from a man in his late teens or twenties in good health and CMV-seronegative. The CDR3 DNA sequence: TGCGCCAGCAGAGATTCTAGCGCCTACGAGCAGTACTTC. This translates into CASRDSSAYEQYF.